The 20 T cell receptor beta chains presented below share a single source sample, sequenced in a study of PD-1 blockade in classical Hodgkin lymphoma. The data were produced by immunoSEQ multiplex PCR, yet TCRdb's version contains in-frame clones alone and is incomplete. The data show approximately 9,800 clones, roughly 69% seen once. Relapse was seen in all patients after autologous stem cell transplantation, and brentuximab vedotin exposure was variable. Magnetic depletion of unwanted cells isolated CD4+ T cells from thawed PBMCs. The specimen comprised CD4+ T cells from blood, sampled at baseline. These receptors all come from a human donor with classical Hodgkin lymphoma.

The V and J genes are TRBV5-1 and TRBJ2-3; 10 nucleotides match TRBD2. The ends lost 4 bases at V and 3 bases at J; junction bases unmatched: 2. Per the germline V gene, CDR1 is SGHRS and CDR2 is YFSETQ. This CDR3 region has 14 residues. CDR3 in DNA: TGCGCCAGCAGCCTAGCGGGAGAAACAGATACGCAGTATTTT. Protein product: CASSLAGETDTQYF.

In nucleotides, the CDR3 is TGTGCCAGCAGCTTAACAGGGGGAGACACTGAAGCTTTCTTT. It encodes CASSLTGGDTEAFF. The V gene is TRBV7-3, the J gene TRBJ1-1; possibly TRBD1 for D (6 bases). The CDR3 spans 14 residues. V was trimmed by 0 bases and J by 3 bases, leaving 8 bases between them. Germline CDR1 SGHTA, CDR2 FQGTGA.

The V call is TRBV29-1, the J call TRBJ2-7, with TRBD2 identical over 7 bases. Germline V gene sequence: CDR1 SQVTM, CDR2 ANQGSEA. J gave up 5 bases and V 4 bases, and 5 bases lay outside the gene matches. The length of the CDR3 is 12 residues. The CDR3 bases are TGCAGCGTTGGGGAGGGGATCCACGAGCAGTACTTC. Translation gives CSVGEGIHEQYF.

This clone appeared a few times. The chain employs TRBV12-5 and TRBJ2-1, with a tentative D call TRBD2 (6 bases). This CDR3 is built from 15 residues. Trimming took 1 base from V and 5 from J, leaving 12 bases between them. Germline V gives CDR1 LGHNT, CDR2 FRNRAP. Here the CDR3 DNA reads TGTGCTAGTGGTTTGGGGGAGGCCCAGAACAATGAGCAGTTCTTC. Protein product: CASGLGEAQNNEQFF.

This rearrangement joins TRBV5-6 to TRBJ2-3, with 15 bases identical to TRBD2. J was trimmed by 9 bases and V by 1 base; bases with no gene match: 6. The germline gives CDR1 SGHDT, CDR2 YYEEEE. The length of the CDR3 is 16 residues. The CDR3 region is CASSLYGLAGGPTQYF. The CDR3 bases are TGTGCCAGCAGCTTGTACGGACTAGCGGGAGGGCCAACGCAGTATTTT.

The gene calls are TRBV27 and TRBJ2-1; no clear D. The CDR3 loop spans 14 amino acids. Germline V gives CDR1 MNHEY, CDR2 SMNVEV (reference sequence). V was trimmed by 3 bases and J by 9 bases, leaving 15 bases between them. CDR3 in amino acids: CASSLGNPNGEQFF. The CDR3 DNA is TGTGCCAGCAGTTTGGGCAACCCAAACGGTGAGCAGTTCTTC.

J is TRBJ2-6 and V is TRBV2, with D unresolved. CDR1 SNHLY and CDR2 FYNNEI come from the germline V gene. This CDR3 is 15 amino acids long. V was shortened by 5 bases and J by 1 base, with 9 bases between the two germline ends. The CDR3: CASSLPKSGANVLTF. CDR3 sequence (DNA): TGTGCCAGCAGTCTCCCGAAGTCTGGGGCCAACGTCCTGACTTTC.

The chain has TRBV28 and TRBJ1-1, with TRBD1 as a possible D gene (6 bases). V shed 1 base and J shed 9 bases, with 15 bases lying between them. The length of the CDR3 is 14 residues. The germline CDR1 and CDR2 sequences are MDHEN and SYDVKM. The CDR3 protein is CASSLFGQFPKAFF. In nucleotides, the CDR3 is TGTGCCAGCAGTTTATTCGGACAGTTTCCTAAAGCTTTCTTT.

This chain connects TRBV11-3 to TRBJ2-3; D call uncertain. The CDR3 totals 13 residues. The V gene's germline CDR1 is SGHNT and CDR2 YENEEA. Trimming stripped 3 bases from V and 5 bases from J, with 9 bases between. The CDR3 DNA follows: TGTGCCAGCAGCTTCGGAGTAGAAGATACGCAGTATTTT. It is translated as CASSFGVEDTQYF.

V is TRBV2 and J is TRBJ1-2; possibly TRBD1 for D (6 bases). CDR1 SNHLY and CDR2 FYNNEI come from the germline V gene. V was clipped by 4 bases and J by 4 bases, with 22 bases between them. CDR3 size: 17 residues. CDR3 DNA sequence: TGTGCCAGCAGTGCAAGACATAGACAGGAATTTGGCTATGGCTACACCTTC. It is translated as CASSARHRQEFGYGYTF.

This sequence joins TRBV5-6 and TRBJ2-3, with D possibly TRBD1 on 6 matching bases. Germline V gene sequence: CDR1 SGHDT, CDR2 YYEEEE. The V end lost 2 bases, the J end lost 4 bases, and 11 bases lay between the germline ends. The CDR3 length is 14 residues. CDR3: CASSFQGLADTQYF. DNA for the CDR3: TGTGCCAGCAGCTTTCAGGGGTTGGCAGATACGCAGTATTTT.

V and J are TRBV18 and TRBJ1-5; TRBD1 matches at 9 bases. V was clipped by 2 bases and J by 1 base; unmatched bases: 3. The CDR3 runs to 16 residues. Germline V gene data show CDR1 as KGHSH and CDR2 as LQKENI. DNA for the CDR3: TGTGCCAGCTCACCAGGGACAGGGATCAGCAATCAGCCCCAGCATTTT. Amino acids: CASSPGTGISNQPQHF.

V is TRBV25-1 and J is TRBJ2-1, with 8 bases that match TRBD2. J was trimmed by 7 bases and V by 3 bases; bases with no gene match: 11. The germline V gene has CDR1 MGHDK and CDR2 SYGVNS. This CDR3 is built from 16 residues. The CDR3, as DNA: TGTGCCAGCAGTGAGTCAGGGACTAGGGGCACTAATGAGCAGTTCTTC. Translated, it gives CASSESGTRGTNEQFF.

The chain couples TRBV15 to TRBJ1-1, with D perhaps matching TRBD1 (5 bases). V was shortened by 5 bases and J by 2 bases, with 15 bases between the two germline ends. This CDR3 spans 15 amino acids. Per the germline V gene, CDR1 is LNHNV and CDR2 is YYDKDF (reference sequence). The CDR3 bases are TGTGCCACCAGCCAAAGAGCCAGGGCTAACACTGAAGCTTTCTTT. This gives the protein CATSQRARANTEAFF. The whole variable domain, filled in from reference TRBV15 and TRBJ1-1, reads DAMVIQNPRYQVTQFGKPVTLSCSQTLNHNVMYWYQQKSSQAPKLLFHYYDKDFNNEADTPDNFQSRRPNTSFCFLDIRSPGLGDTAMYLCATSQRARANTEAFFGQGTRLTVV.

V usage is TRBV14 and J usage is TRBJ2-1; D ambiguous. The germline V gene encodes CDR1 SGHDN and CDR2 FVKESK. Trimming left V 3 bases short and J 5 bases short, with 8 bases between. CDR3 length: 13 amino acids. The CDR3 reads CASSQIGHNEQFF. The CDR3 DNA follows: TGTGCCAGCAGCCAGATAGGACACAATGAGCAGTTCTTC.

This rearrangement joins TRBV7-8 to TRBJ1-6; TRBD1 might be the D (6 bases). V gave up 2 bases and J gave up 7 bases, with 9 bases separating them. The CDR3 totals 14 residues. In germline, CDR1 is SGHVS, CDR2 FQNEAQ. CDR3 in amino acids: CASSLTQGNSPLHF. The CDR3 DNA reads TGTGCCAGCAGCTTAACACAGGGAAATTCACCCCTCCACTTT. Full variable domain (remainder filled in from reference TRBV7-8 and TRBJ1-6): GAGVSQSPRYKVAKRGQDVALRCDPISGHVSLFWYQQALGQGPEFLTYFQNEAQLDKSGLPSDRFFAERPEGSVSTLKIQRTQQEDSAVYLCASSLTQGNSPLHFGNGTRLTVT.

The chain joins TRBV29-1 to TRBJ2-3; TRBD2 aligns across 12 bases. Germline CDR1 SQVTM, CDR2 ANQGSEA. The CDR3 is made up of 15 amino acids. V trimming: 1 base; J trimming: 5 bases; junction bases outside the gene matches: 4. CDR3: CSVEGLAGDLDTQYF. The CDR3 nucleotides read TGCAGCGTTGAAGGACTAGCGGGGGACCTAGATACGCAGTATTTT.

The V call is TRBV29-1, the J call TRBJ2-7; the D is unclear. V lost 4 bases and J lost 2, with 12 bases in between. The CDR3 sequence is 13 residues long. The germline CDR1 and CDR2 sequences are SQVTM and ANQGSEA. CDR3 coding DNA: TGCAGCGTTGTCGACTCCCCGACCTACGAGCAGTACTTC. Protein: CSVVDSPTYEQYF.

This chain connects TRBV5-4 to TRBJ2-6, with TRBD1 matching 7 bases. Per the germline V gene, CDR1 is SGHNT and CDR2 is YYREEE (reference sequence). The CDR3 is made up of 18 amino acids. J lost 0 bases, V lost 3 bases, and 9 bases had no gene match. The CDR3 DNA is TGTGCCAGCAGCTCCCGGGACAGAACCTTCTCTGGGGCCAACGTCCTGACTTTC. Its translation is CASSSRDRTFSGANVLTF.

The gene calls are TRBV7-9 and TRBJ2-1; tentatively, D is TRBD2 (5 bases). V was clipped by 5 bases and J by 8 bases, with 19 bases between them. CDR1 is SEHNR, CDR2 FQNEAQ, per germline (reference sequence). This CDR3 has 15 residues. The CDR3 is CASSRTLDRLDEQFF. The CDR3 bases are TGTGCCAGCAGCCGCACACTAGATAGGTTGGATGAGCAGTTCTTC.